The 10 T cell receptor beta chains below were found in one sample sequenced in a study of CD8+CD57+ T cells in acquired aplastic anemia. All sequencing subjects had displayed CD8+CD57+ cell expansion on flow cytometry. TCR beta VDJ and CDR3 were profiled, and genomic DNA was the template. TCRdb fed the reads into MiXCR, producing one record per CDR3 protein. Of around 200,000 distinct CDR3 sequences in the sample, 55% to 65% were seen once. The sequencing sample was made of sorted CD4+, CD8+, or CD8+CD57+ T cells (not recorded which) from PBMCs. Receptors originate from a human donor with aplastic anemia.

The chain has TRBV15 and TRBJ1-2; D gene ambiguous. Trimming removed 5 bases at V and 2 bases at J, with 6 bases between. The germline V gene encodes CDR1 LNHNV and CDR2 YYDKDF (reference sequence). This CDR3 has 12 amino acids. CDR3 in amino acids: CATSWKNYGYTF. In DNA form, the CDR3 reads TGTGCCACCAGCTGGAAAAACTATGGCTACACCTTC. Combining the CDR3 with reference TRBV15 and TRBJ1-2 gives the whole variable domain DAMVIQNPRYQVTQFGKPVTLSCSQTLNHNVMYWYQQKSSQAPKLLFHYYDKDFNNEADTPDNFQSRRPNTSFCFLDIRSPGLGDTAMYLCATSWKNYGYTFGSGTRLTVV.

This clonotype was counted once. No conserved phenylalanine or tryptophan ends this CDR3, so it is likely a read error. The V and J genes are TRBV7-9 and TRBJ1-1, with 7 positions matching TRBD1. The CDR3 loop spans 15 amino acids. Germline V gene sequence: CDR1 SEHNR, CDR2 FQNEAQ (reference sequence). The CDR3, as DNA: TGTGCCAGCATCACAGGACAGGATGGGCACACCGAAGCTTTCTCT. Translating gives CASITGQDGHTEAFS.

J is TRBJ1-2 and V is TRBV29-1; possible D gene TRBD1, 6 bases. V lost 4 bases and J 10 bases, leaving 16 bases between the germline ends. The CDR3 spans 12 residues. Per germline, CDR1 SQVTM and CDR2 ANQGSEA. CDR3 residues: CSVGDNRDPYTF. CDR3 in DNA: TGCAGCGTTGGAGATAACAGGGACCCCTACACCTTC.

This clonotype was seen at least ten times. The rearrangement joins TRBV5-4 to TRBJ2-2; a possible D gene is TRBD1 (5 bases). The germline gives CDR1 SGHNT, CDR2 YYREEE (reference sequence). This CDR3 is built from 16 residues. The germline V and J ends were trimmed by 1 base and 0 bases, with 10 bases remaining between them. CDR3 amino acids: CASSLRAGSNTGELFF. CDR3 nucleotide sequence: TGTGCCAGCAGCTTGCGGGCAGGGTCGAACACCGGGGAGCTGTTTTTT.

This chain connects TRBV25-1 to TRBJ2-6; 7 nucleotides align to TRBD2. J lost 0 bases, V lost 5 bases, and 1 base had no gene match. Germline V gene lookup returns CDR1 MGHDK and CDR2 SYGVNS. The CDR3 has 15 residues. CDR3 nucleotides: TGTGCCAGCAGTCAGCGGGGCTCTGGGGCCAACGTCCTGACTTTC. This codes for CASSQRGSGANVLTF.

The chain links TRBV29-1 to TRBJ1-5; D is unclear. V was shortened by 7 bases and J by 2 bases, with 18 bases between the two germline ends. Germline V gives CDR1 SQVTM, CDR2 ANQGSEA. This CDR3 is 15 amino acids long. CDR3 nucleotides: TGCAGCGCCGCCGAGGGCCTCCTGGGCAATCAGCCCCAGCATTTT. Translating gives CSAAEGLLGNQPQHF.

This chain links TRBV3-1 with TRBJ1-2; tentative D call: TRBD1 (5 bases). V was cut by 0 bases and J by 8 bases, with 13 bases left in between. CDR1 and CDR2 (germline): LGHDT, YNNKEL (reference sequence). The CDR3 extends over 14 amino acids. The DNA of the CDR3 is TGTGCCAGCAGCCAAGACGGGACCCTGGGAGGCTACACCTTC. Translating gives CASSQDGTLGGYTF.

The J gene is TRBJ2-6, the V gene TRBV10-3; unclear D gene. V lost 6 bases and J 4 bases, leaving 10 bases between the germline ends. The germline gives CDR1 ENHRY, CDR2 SYGVKD. This CDR3 contains 14 residues. The CDR3 reads CAIRGVYGANVLTF. The CDR3, as DNA: TGTGCCATCAGGGGTGTGTACGGGGCCAACGTCCTGACTTTC.

The chain combines TRBV20-1 with TRBJ2-2; D is perhaps TRBD1 (6 bases). V lost 0 bases to trimming and J lost 2 bases, with 13 bases between them. This CDR3 contains 16 residues. Germline CDR1 reads DFQATT; CDR2 reads SNEGSKA (reference sequence). Here the CDR3 reads CSARDGRGFNTGELFF. The CDR3 bases are TGCAGTGCTAGAGATGGTAGGGGGTTTAACACCGGGGAGCTGTTTTTT.

This clonotype was observed many times. The rearrangement joins TRBV29-1 to TRBJ1-2; D unresolved. The CDR3 totals 12 residues. V lost 4 bases to trimming and J lost 4 bases, with 10 bases between them. CDR1 and CDR2 from the germline V gene are SQVTM and ANQGSEA. CDR3 sequence reads: CSVVVGTYGYTF. Written as DNA, the CDR3 is TGCAGCGTTGTGGTGGGCACCTATGGCTACACCTTC.